The TCR beta chain described here comes from a study of blood T cell repertoires in COVID-19. About the research overall: COVID-19 samples, acute and convalescent, were from the United States, Italy and Spain. T cells, B-cell-depleted T cells, or PBMCs supplied cDNA or gDNA.

The germline V and J ends were trimmed by 3 bases and 5 bases, with 20 bases remaining between them. Per germline, CDR1 LGHNA and CDR2 YNFKEQ. The CDR3 covers 16 residues. Original handling: Amplification with reference gene primers provided the estimates of nucleated cell counts. Libraries were prepared by immunoSEQ multiplex PCR; TCRdb keeps only in-frame clonotypes and omits some of them. V and J calls and clone size follow that table, whereas D and trimming were derived from the DNA. The table records approximately 67,000 clones, approximately 87% of them present only once. What was sequenced was peripheral blood. The source of this sequence is a man aged 45-60 years with active COVID-19. V gene TRBV4-2 combines with J gene TRBJ2-7, with D possibly being TRBD2 (7 bases). CDR3: CASSHGGARTGNEQYF. The CDR3 nucleotides read TGTGCCAGCAGCCATGGGGGGGCCCGGACTGGTAACGAGCAGTACTTC.